This TCR beta chain is drawn from a study of T cell responses to AZD1222 COVID-19 vaccine. About this clone: Antigen unknown.

Profiled with immunoSEQ multiplex PCR; TCRdb holds only in-frame clones, not every one. The sample lists some 150,000 clones, approximately 90% occurring once. Study-level results: Seropositive status at baseline applied to only five to seven AZD1222 recipients. Spike-wide vaccine-associated CD4 TCRs dominated at 160-218 and 743-854. After two AZD1222 doses, spike-specific TCR breadth and depth rose versus day 0. Donor demographics were predominantly white British with a female majority; clonal diversity may be underestimated.

The sequencing used peripheral blood, collected on day 0 of MenACWY control vaccination. This clonotype originated in an adult in good health.

The CDR3 nucleotides are TGTGCCAGCAGGAGCCAACGCGAAGCTTTCTTT. Translation gives CASRSQREAFF. The gene calls are TRBV2 and TRBJ1-1, with D hard to call. Germline V CDR1 and CDR2: SNHLY, FYNNEI. CDR3 length: 11 amino acids. Trimming cost V 6 bases and J 8 bases, with 10 bases left between them. Together with reference TRBV2 and TRBJ1-1, the CDR3 gives the full variable domain: EPEVTQTPSHQVTQMGQEVILRCVPISNHLYFYWYRQILGQKVEFLVSFYNNEISEKSEIFDDQFSVERPDGSNFTLKIRSTKLEDSAMYFCASRSQREAFFGQGTRLTVV.